This T cell receptor beta chain was found in a study of post-analysis software for immune sequencing data. TCR beta cDNA libraries had unique molecular identifiers. MiXCR, applied by TCRdb to the PCR reads, yields one record per CDR3 protein. The table has approximately 730,000 distinct CDR3 sequences, less than 35% seen once. General study results and limits: Significantly lower normalized Chao1 diversity was seen in multiple sclerosis patients than in controls. F measure clustering grouped samples strongly by preparation batch. With TRBV5-6, TRBV5-1 and TRBV20-1 included, several TRBV segments were more frequent in patients than in controls.

This CDR3 spans 16 amino acids. The junction had 8 bases not matched to a gene; V was cut back by 0 bases and J by 5 bases. Germline V gives CDR1 SGDLS, CDR2 YYNGEE. This clonotype was counted once. Its target is unknown. Just one base apart from a much larger clone, this may be a read error. The sequenced material came from blood. The source is a girl aged 10 to 17 with multiple sclerosis. V usage is TRBV9 and J usage is TRBJ2-5; 9 positions agree with TRBD1. The CDR3 nucleotides are TGTGCCAGCAGCGTAGGACGGGGGACAGGGATGGAGACCCAGTACTTC. This translates into CASSVGRGTGMETQYF.